This T cell receptor beta chain was observed in a study of T-cell reconstitution after alpha-beta-depleted transplantation in children (dated by TCRdb to 2015 to 2016). With regard to the full study: T-cell immune reconstitution after TCRalphabeta/CD19-depleted allogeneic hematopoietic cell transplantation in children was quantitatively tracked in the study by means of TCR repertoire profiling.

The library came from PCR. Sequencing took place on an Illumina HiSeq 2500. To normalize quantification of the TCRbeta repertoire, the TCR libraries were built with molecular barcoding that relied on unique molecular identifiers. TCRdb cleaned the public reads at Q25 with fastp, built clones with MiXCR and kept in-frame beta chains. Entries are consolidated by CDR3 protein sequence, retaining the most common genes and DNA. The table for this sample lists hundreds of thousands of distinct CDR3 sequences; approximately 15% of them were counted only once. About 45% of the sample is taken by the ten largest. This clonotype was recorded only once. What this receptor recognizes is not known. One base away there is no much larger clone; base qualities are not given. Evidence from one read is weak. What the study reported, not specific to this receptor: The apparently early alphabetaT-cell count recovery about two months after transplant was reportedly dependent on only several hundred rapidly expanded clones derived from non-depleted graft cells. Over the following months the frequencies of hyperexpanded clones went down, and after one year T-cell counts and TCRbeta diversity were mostly credited to newly produced T cells. In some patients, the high TCRbeta diversity seen at day 60 was put down to recipient T cells and intrathymic progenitors that had survived conditioning.

The treatment or condition label of this sample denotes: allogeneic hematopoietic cell transplantation with graft depleted of TCRalphabeta T cells and CD19 B cells. The transplant recipients were children given TCRalphabeta/CD19-depleted allogeneic hematopoietic cell grafts. The receptor comes from a male patient between 2 and 10 years old who had a stem cell transplant for acute lymphoblastic leukemia, so the T cells may come from the graft donor. This sample comprised PBMCs, mostly from graft donor cells, obtained 360 days after TCRalphabeta/CD19-depleted stem cell transplant.

The bases read TGCGCCAGCAGCCCAGGCGGGGGCGACCAGCCCCAGCATTTT. The resulting protein is CASSPGGGDQPQHF. The rearranged chain carries TRBV5-1 and TRBJ1-5; 6 matching bases give a weak D call of TRBD1. The CDR3 sequence holds 14 residues, the cysteine and phenylalanine included. The entry retains the CDR3 DNA only, 42 bases that are in frame from base 1. Deletion took 4 bases off V and 7 bases off J, with a span of 15 bases between the germline ends. CDR1 is given as SGHRS and CDR2 as YFSETQ, both from the germline V gene.